This TCR beta chain was profiled in a study of cytomegalovirus exposure and HLA in healthy donors. Germline V gives CDR1 MNHEY, CDR2 SMNVEV (reference sequence). This CDR3 comprises 15 residues. V was clipped by 6 bases and J by 1 base, with 13 bases between them. In the case of this clone: Its antigen is as yet unknown.

60 Vbeta and 13 Jbeta primers were used in PCR. Original analysis: In a later analysis, some 80 million unique TCR beta chains included roughly 11 million shared by two or more donors. TCRdb keeps only in-frame clones here, not all; method: immunoSEQ multiplex PCR. The D gene and trimming were derived from the DNA, and the V and J assignments and clone size from that table. Among 150,000 to 200,000 clones listed, around 81% were seen once. The study's findings and limits: From TCR beta sequences, most subjects' HLA-A and HLA-B alleles were reportedly predicted accurately. The likely origin of a cluster of highly shared sequence variants was a sequencing artifact.

Material for sequencing was PBMCs. The V call is TRBV27, the J call TRBJ1-5, with a tentative D call TRBD1 (5 bases). The TCR sequence derives from a woman aged 50 to 60 in good health and CMV-seronegative. Written as DNA, the CDR3 is TGTGCCAGCAGGAAAGGGGCAATAAGCAATCAGCCCCAGCATTTT. Protein product: CASRKGAISNQPQHF.